This T cell receptor (beta chain) was recorded in a study of T cell responses to AZD1222 COVID-19 vaccine. The sample holds a few counts of this clone. The antigen is unknown. Assay: immunoSEQ multiplex PCR; the TCRdb copy retains only in-frame clones and omits some. The sample gives about 100,000 clones, around nine tenths of which show up once; roughly 15% is in the top ten. Findings and limits, study-wide: It should be noted that donors were predominantly white British and more often female, and clonal diversity was possibly underestimated. Just a handful of people given AZD1222 tested seropositive at baseline. Spike as a whole was targeted by vaccine-associated CD4 TCRs, dominant at 160-218 and 743-854.

This receptor was taken from an adult in good health. Specimen: peripheral blood, collected on day 0 of AZD1222 vaccination.

The CDR3 DNA is TGCGCCAGCAGCCAAGAGTCGGTGAGCTCCTATAATTCACCCCTCCACTTT. This translates into CASSQESVSSYNSPLHF. The genes are TRBV4-1 and TRBJ1-6; D is unresolved. The V and J ends lost 0 bases and 0 bases respectively, with 9 bases between them. CDR3 length: 17 residues. CDR1 is MGHRA, CDR2 YSYEKL, per germline.